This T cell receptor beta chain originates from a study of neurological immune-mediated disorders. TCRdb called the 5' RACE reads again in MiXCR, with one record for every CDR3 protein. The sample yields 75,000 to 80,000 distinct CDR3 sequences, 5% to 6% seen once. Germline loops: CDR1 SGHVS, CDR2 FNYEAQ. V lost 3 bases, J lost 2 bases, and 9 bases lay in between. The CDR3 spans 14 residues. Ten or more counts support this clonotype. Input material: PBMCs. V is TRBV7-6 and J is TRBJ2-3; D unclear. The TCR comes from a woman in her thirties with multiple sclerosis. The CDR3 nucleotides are TGTGCCAGCAGCTTCGGCTGGACCACAGATACGCAGTATTTT. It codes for CASSFGWTTDTQYF.